This TCR beta chain was identified in a study of T-cell reconstitution after alpha-beta-depleted transplantation in children. Overall study results and limits: Roughly two months post-transplant, alpha-beta T cells reportedly originated from several hundred graft clones that had expanded. The high TCRbeta diversity at day 60 in some patients came from surviving recipient T cells and thymic progenitors. From newly produced T cells came most of the T-cell counts and diversity one year after transplant.

About this clonotype: Its target is not known.

Using unique molecular identifiers, the investigators prepared the TCRbeta library. TCRdb used MiXCR to reprocess the PCR reads, holding one entry per CDR3 protein. The sample contains hundreds of thousands of distinct CDR3 sequences, around a sixth of which appear only once. The CDR3 sequence is 13 residues long. Germline CDR1 reads SNHLY; CDR2 reads FYNNEI. V was clipped by 6 bases and J by 10 bases, with 15 bases between them. Sequenced material: PBMCs, mostly from graft donor cells, taken 360 days after TCRalphabeta/CD19-depleted stem cell transplant. The TCR originated in a male patient aged 2-15 years who had a stem cell transplant for acute lymphoblastic leukemia, so the T cells may come from the graft donor. The chain has TRBV2 and TRBJ1-4; a possible D gene is TRBD1 (6 bases). CDR3 amino acids: CASRDEQGSKLFF. CDR3 coding DNA: TGTGCCAGCAGGGACGAACAGGGATCAAAACTGTTTTTT.